One sample yielded the 16 T cell receptor beta chains listed below, sequenced in a study of OX40 agonist ivuxolimab in advanced cancers. Sequencing used immunoSEQ multiplex PCR; TCRdb keeps in-frame clones, though not all of them. The table records around 77,000 clones, roughly nine tenths of them present only once. The source was CD4+ or CD8+ T cells sorted from blood, collected in a trial of the OX40 agonist ivuxolimab. The source of these receptors is an adult with an advanced solid tumor such as melanoma, head and neck, liver or kidney cancer.

The rearrangement uses TRBV7-9 and TRBJ2-4; 10 bases line up with TRBD2. The V gene's germline CDR1 is SEHNR and CDR2 FQNEAQ (reference sequence). V was clipped by 6 bases and J by 0 bases; unmatched bases: 11. This CDR3 spans 18 amino acids. The CDR3 nucleotides read TGTGCCAGCAGTCACAGCGGGAGGGCCTACTCAGCCAAAAACATTCAGTACTTC. Translated, it gives CASSHSGRAYSAKNIQYF.

V usage is TRBV15 and J usage is TRBJ1-3, with a tentative D call TRBD1 (5 bases). Germline V gene lookup returns CDR1 LNHNV and CDR2 YYDKDF (reference sequence). The CDR3 has 16 amino acids. V gave up 0 bases and J gave up 0 bases, with 9 bases separating them. CDR3 region: CATSRDGGPSGNTIYF. DNA for the CDR3: TGTGCCACCAGCAGAGATGGGGGACCCTCTGGAAACACCATATATTTT.

The chain employs TRBV6-6 and TRBJ1-1; D is unclear. Per the germline V gene, CDR1 is MNHNY and CDR2 is SVGAGI (reference sequence). The CDR3 length is 11 residues. Trimming shortened V by 6 bases and J by 8 bases, and 10 bases separated the two germline ends. This chain's CDR3 is CASSPDEEAFF. The CDR3 nucleotides read TGTGCCAGCAGCCCAGACGAGGAAGCTTTCTTT.

On this clone: Other DNA sequences in the sample encode the same CDR3. This chain uses TRBV10-3 with TRBJ1-1, with D perhaps TRBD1 (5 bases). The germline gives CDR1 ENHRY, CDR2 SYGVKD. V gave up 0 bases and J gave up 5 bases, with 7 bases separating them. The length of the CDR3 is 13 residues. CDR3 coding DNA: TGTGCCATCAGTGAGTCGGGGGGGACTGAAGCTTTCTTT. Translated, it gives CAISESGGTEAFF.

CDR3 bases: TGTGCCAGCAGCTCCGGGACAGGGGATTATGGCTACACCTTC. Translation gives CASSSGTGDYGYTF. The chain employs TRBV11-2 and TRBJ1-2; 10 bases fit TRBD1. CDR3 length: 14 residues. Germline trimming cut 4 bases from V and 5 bases from J; bases unmatched to any gene: 4. Germline V gives CDR1 SGHAT, CDR2 FQNNGV.

This chain connects TRBV11-2 to TRBJ1-1; TRBD1 might be the D (5 bases). Germline V lookup: CDR1 SGHAT, CDR2 FQNNGV. Trimming removed 5 bases at V and 1 base at J, with 8 bases between. There are 13 residues in the CDR3. CDR3: CASSRQKNTEAFF. CDR3 sequence (DNA): TGTGCCAGCAGCCGACAGAAGAACACTGAAGCTTTCTTT.

The chain uses TRBV30 and TRBJ2-7; D perhaps matches TRBD1 (6 bases). Germline CDR1 and CDR2: GTSNPN and SVGIG (reference sequence). The germline V and J ends were trimmed by 4 bases and 7 bases, with 23 bases remaining between them. The CDR3 loop spans 15 amino acids. CDR3 sequence reads: CAWTFTGSLLREQYF. DNA for the CDR3: TGTGCCTGGACGTTCACAGGGAGCCTTTTACGAGAGCAGTACTTC.

The J gene is TRBJ1-1, the V gene TRBV5-1; 8 bases line up with TRBD1. Germline values: CDR1 SGHRS, CDR2 YFSETQ. The CDR3 extends over 15 amino acids. J gave up 1 base and V 5 bases, and 7 bases lay outside the gene matches. As DNA, the CDR3 is TGCGCCAGCAGTCCGGGCGGGACAGGGAACACTGAAGCTTTCTTT. Its protein product is CASSPGGTGNTEAFF. The whole variable domain, remainder taken from reference TRBV5-1 and TRBJ1-1, is KAGVTQTPRYLIKTRGQQVTLSCSPISGHRSVSWYQQTPGQGLQFLFEYFSETQRNKGNFPGRFSGRQFSNSRSEMNVSTLELGDSALYLCASSPGGTGNTEAFFGQGTRLTVV.

This clone has a handful of counts. J is TRBJ2-1 and V is TRBV29-1; D is unclear. The germline V and J ends were trimmed by 7 bases and 9 bases, with 13 bases remaining between them. The CDR3 loop spans 11 amino acids. Germline CDR1 is SQVTM and CDR2 is ANQGSEA. The CDR3 region is CSAGRSGEQFF. CDR3 in DNA: TGCAGCGCCGGTCGCTCGGGTGAGCAGTTCTTC.

In the case of this clone: Distinct nucleotide sequences in the sample also encode this CDR3. The genes are TRBV29-1 and TRBJ2-5; 11 nucleotides align to TRBD2. CDR1 and CDR2 from the germline V gene are SQVTM and ANQGSEA. Losses at the gene ends were 3 bases for V and 4 bases for J; bases not matched to a gene: 7. CDR3 length: 15 residues. CDR3: CSVEVLAGGRETQYF. The DNA for the CDR3 is TGCAGCGTTGAGGTCCTAGCGGGAGGACGAGAGACCCAGTACTTC.

This chain uses TRBV27 with TRBJ2-7, with 10 positions matching TRBD1. The germline gives CDR1 MNHEY, CDR2 SMNVEV (reference sequence). CDR3 length equals 17 residues. J lost 7 bases, V lost 6 bases, and 18 bases had no gene match. The CDR3 protein is CASRPLSDRGQGREQYF. CDR3 bases: TGTGCCAGCAGACCACTTTCGGACAGGGGACAGGGGAGGGAGCAGTACTTC.

The genes are TRBV5-1 and TRBJ2-5, with 7 bases that match TRBD2. Germline trimming cut 3 bases from V and 1 base from J; bases unmatched to any gene: 9. The CDR3 runs to 16 residues. CDR1 is SGHRS and CDR2 is YFSETQ in the germline V gene. CDR3 DNA sequence: TGCGCCAGCAGCTCGAGGCCTAGCGGTTTCCAAGAGACCCAGTACTTC. It is translated as CASSSRPSGFQETQYF.

The genes are TRBV6-1 and TRBJ1-1; D is unresolved. CDR3 length equals 12 residues. Deletions cut 5 bases from V and 0 bases from J, with 4 bases between. Germline CDR1 reads MNHNS; CDR2 reads SASEGT. The CDR3 is CASSTVNTEAFF. The CDR3, as DNA: TGTGCCAGCAGTACGGTGAACACTGAAGCTTTCTTT.

This clone showed up just a few times. CDR3 bases: TGCGCCAGCAGCGGGACGACAGGGGTACGGAACACTGAAGCTTTCTTT. Its protein is CASSGTTGVRNTEAFF. The chain joins TRBV5-1 to TRBJ1-1; 8 bases fit TRBD1. Losses at the gene ends were 4 bases for V and 1 base for J; bases not matched to a gene: 9. The germline CDR1 and CDR2 sequences are SGHRS and YFSETQ. This CDR3 has 16 residues.

This chain uses TRBV5-6 with TRBJ2-3, with D tentatively TRBD1 (5 bases). The germline CDR1 and CDR2 sequences are SGHDT and YYEEEE. CDR3 length: 15 amino acids. Trimming pared 0 bases from V and 0 bases from J, leaving 8 bases between. CDR3 nucleotides: TGTGCCAGCAGCTTGGTGCAGGGAAGCACAGATACGCAGTATTTT. It is translated as CASSLVQGSTDTQYF.

V and J are TRBV6-1 and TRBJ1-1, with D possibly TRBD1 on 5 matching bases. V lost 6 bases and J lost 5, with 13 bases in between. This CDR3 region has 13 residues. The germline CDR1 and CDR2 sequences are MNHNS and SASEGT. The chain's CDR3 is CASRGPLGTEAFF. The CDR3 coding sequence is TGTGCCAGCAGGGGACCTCTGGGAACTGAAGCTTTCTTT.